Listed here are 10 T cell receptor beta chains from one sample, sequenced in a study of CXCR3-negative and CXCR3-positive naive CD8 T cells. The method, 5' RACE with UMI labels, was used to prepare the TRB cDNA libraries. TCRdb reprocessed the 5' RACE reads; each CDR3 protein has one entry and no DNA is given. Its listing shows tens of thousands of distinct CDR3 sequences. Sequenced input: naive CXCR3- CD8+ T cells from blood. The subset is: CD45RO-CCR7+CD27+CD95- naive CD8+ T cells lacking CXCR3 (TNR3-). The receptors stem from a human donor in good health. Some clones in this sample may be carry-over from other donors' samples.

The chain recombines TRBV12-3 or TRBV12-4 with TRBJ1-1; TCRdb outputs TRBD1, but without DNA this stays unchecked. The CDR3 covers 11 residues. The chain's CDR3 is CASPGGTEAFF.

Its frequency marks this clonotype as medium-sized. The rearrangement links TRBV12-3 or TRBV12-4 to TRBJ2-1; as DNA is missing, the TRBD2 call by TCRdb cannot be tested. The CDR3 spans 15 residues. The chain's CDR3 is CASSLLLGLAGEQFF.

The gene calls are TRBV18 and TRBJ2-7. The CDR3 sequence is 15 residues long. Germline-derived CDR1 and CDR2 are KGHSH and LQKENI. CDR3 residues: CASSPYRADPYEQYF.

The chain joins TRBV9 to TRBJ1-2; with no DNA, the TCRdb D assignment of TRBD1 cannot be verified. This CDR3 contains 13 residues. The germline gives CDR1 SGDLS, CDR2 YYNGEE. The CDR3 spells CASSVGQGEGYTF.

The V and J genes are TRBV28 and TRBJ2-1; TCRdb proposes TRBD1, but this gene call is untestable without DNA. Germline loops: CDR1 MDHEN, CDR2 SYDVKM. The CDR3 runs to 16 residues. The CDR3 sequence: CASSLNRVGSYNEQFF.

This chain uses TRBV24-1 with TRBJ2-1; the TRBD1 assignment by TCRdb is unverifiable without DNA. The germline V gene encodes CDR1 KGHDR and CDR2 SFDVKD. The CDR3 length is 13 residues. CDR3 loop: CATSIQGYNEQFF.

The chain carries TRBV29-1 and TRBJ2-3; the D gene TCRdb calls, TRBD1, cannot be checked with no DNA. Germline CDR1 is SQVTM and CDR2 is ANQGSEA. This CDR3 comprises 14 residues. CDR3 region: CSVPTGFGTDTQYF.

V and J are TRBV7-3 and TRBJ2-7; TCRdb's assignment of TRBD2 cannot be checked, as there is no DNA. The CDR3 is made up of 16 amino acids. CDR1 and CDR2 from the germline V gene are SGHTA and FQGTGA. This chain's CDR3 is CASSLDPGTNPHEQYF.

Here the CDR3 reads CASSLGGAGETQYF. The chain employs TRBV7-6 and TRBJ2-5; the D call of TRBD1 rests on TCRdb alone, since no DNA is present to check it. The CDR3 has 14 amino acids. Germline V gene data show CDR1 as SGHVS and CDR2 as FNYEAQ.

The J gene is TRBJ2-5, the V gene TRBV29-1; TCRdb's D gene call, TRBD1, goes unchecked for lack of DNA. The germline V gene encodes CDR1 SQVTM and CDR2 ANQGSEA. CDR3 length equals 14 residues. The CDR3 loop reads CSGRQGSSGETQYF.